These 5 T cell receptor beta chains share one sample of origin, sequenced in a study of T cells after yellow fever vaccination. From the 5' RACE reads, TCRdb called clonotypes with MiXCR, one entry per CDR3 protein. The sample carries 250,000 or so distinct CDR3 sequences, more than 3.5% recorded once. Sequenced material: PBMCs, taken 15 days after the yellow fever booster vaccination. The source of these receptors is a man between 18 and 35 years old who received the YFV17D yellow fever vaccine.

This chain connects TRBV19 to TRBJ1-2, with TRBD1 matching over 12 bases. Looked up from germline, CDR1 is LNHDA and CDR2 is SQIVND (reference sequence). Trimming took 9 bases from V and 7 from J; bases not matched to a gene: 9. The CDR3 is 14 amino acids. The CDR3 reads CASRPGQGASGYTF. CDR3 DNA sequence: TGTGCCAGCCGGCCGGGACAGGGGGCGTCTGGCTACACCTTC.

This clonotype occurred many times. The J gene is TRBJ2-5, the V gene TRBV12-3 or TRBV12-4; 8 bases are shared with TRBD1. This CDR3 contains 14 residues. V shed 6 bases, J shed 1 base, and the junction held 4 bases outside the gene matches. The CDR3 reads CASRPDRAQETQYF. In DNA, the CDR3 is TGTGCCAGCAGGCCGGACAGGGCCCAAGAGACCCAGTACTTC.

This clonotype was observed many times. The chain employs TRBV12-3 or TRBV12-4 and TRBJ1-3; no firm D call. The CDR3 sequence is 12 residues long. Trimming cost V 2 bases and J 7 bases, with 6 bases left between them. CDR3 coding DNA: TGTGCCAGCAGTTTAAACGGGAACACCATATATTTT. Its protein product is CASSLNGNTIYF.

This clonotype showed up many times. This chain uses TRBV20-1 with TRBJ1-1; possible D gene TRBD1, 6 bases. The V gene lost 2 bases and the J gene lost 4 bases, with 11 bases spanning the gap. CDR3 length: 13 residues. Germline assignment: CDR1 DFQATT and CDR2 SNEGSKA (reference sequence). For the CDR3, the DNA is TGCAGTGCTAGAACAGGGATCCGCACTGAAGCTTTCTTT. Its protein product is CSARTGIRTEAFF.

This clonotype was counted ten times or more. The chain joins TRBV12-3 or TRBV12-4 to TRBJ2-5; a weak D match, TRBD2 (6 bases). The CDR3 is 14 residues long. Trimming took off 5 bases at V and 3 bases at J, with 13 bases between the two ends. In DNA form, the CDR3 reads TGTGCCAGCAGTCCCGGGACTTTTAAAGAGACCCAGTACTTC. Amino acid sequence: CASSPGTFKETQYF.